A selection of T cell receptor beta chains follows, all from one sample in a study of neoadjuvant anti-PD-1 for oral cavity cancer. Repertoires were generated with immunoSEQ multiplex PCR, while TCRdb's copy carries only in-frame clones and drops some. Of fewer than 90,000 clones in the sample, roughly 84% were seen once. This material consisted of PBMCs, taken after nivolumab (anti-PD-1) treatment. The receptors originated from a person between 40 and 80 years old with oral cavity squamous cell carcinoma. CDR3s include the opening cysteine and the closing phenylalanine or tryptophan. D genes are given only for firm matches. Not all rows give a size; the values are once, few, many and, for expanded clones, a class.

clone size: once; D gene: TRBD1; CDR3 length: 16; V gene: TRBV18; J gene: TRBJ1-2; CDR3 protein: CASSPRRQGAAYGYTF; CDR3 DNA: TGTGCCAGCTCACCACGGCGGCAGGGGGCTGCCTATGGCTACACCTTC
clone size: -; D gene: -; CDR3 length: 12; V gene: TRBV21-1; J gene: TRBJ2-7; CDR3 protein: CARGGSSYEQYF; CDR3 DNA: TGTGCCAGGGGGGGCAGCTCCTACGAGCAGTACTTC
clone size: -; D gene: TRBD1; CDR3 length: 14; V gene: TRBV30; J gene: TRBJ1-5; CDR3 protein: CAWSGQGLNQPQHF; CDR3 DNA: TGTGCCTGGAGTGGACAGGGTTTGAATCAGCCCCAGCATTTT
clone size: -; D gene: TRBD1; CDR3 length: 18; V gene: TRBV7-6; J gene: TRBJ2-5; CDR3 protein: CASSLGDRGLAGTETQYF; CDR3 DNA: TGTGCCAGCAGCTTAGGGGACAGGGGGCTAGCGGGAACAGAGACCCAGTACTTC
clone size: -; D gene: -; CDR3 length: 13; V gene: TRBV6-5; J gene: TRBJ2-7; CDR3 protein: CASSYSKAYEQYF; CDR3 DNA: TGTGCCAGCAGTTACTCGAAGGCTTACGAGCAGTACTTC
clone size: once; D gene: -; CDR3 length: 13; V gene: TRBV5-1; J gene: TRBJ2-1; CDR3 protein: CASTSQGYNEQFF; CDR3 DNA: TGCGCCAGCACCTCACAGGGATACAATGAGCAGTTCTTC
clone size: -; D gene: -; CDR3 length: 12; V gene: TRBV28; J gene: TRBJ1-5; CDR3 protein: CASRKESQPQHF; CDR3 DNA: TGTGCCAGCAGGAAAGAGAGTCAGCCCCAGCATTTT
clone size: few; D gene: TRBD2; CDR3 length: 17; V gene: TRBV5-1; J gene: TRBJ2-1; CDR3 protein: CASSSLGGLAGWYEQFF; CDR3 DNA: TGCGCCAGCAGCTCCCTGGGGGGACTAGCGGGATGGTATGAGCAGTTCTTC
clone size: -; D gene: TRBD2; CDR3 length: 16; V gene: TRBV5-1; J gene: TRBJ2-1; CDR3 protein: CASRERTSGSLNEQFF; CDR3 DNA: TGCGCCAGCAGAGAAAGGACTAGCGGGAGCCTCAATGAGCAGTTCTTC
clone size: -; D gene: -; CDR3 length: 15; V gene: TRBV2; J gene: TRBJ1-5; CDR3 protein: CASSEEGANPWAQHF; CDR3 DNA: TGTGCCAGCAGTGAAGAAGGGGCCAACCCTTGGGCCCAGCATTTT
clone size: -; D gene: TRBD1; CDR3 length: 15; V gene: TRBV9; J gene: TRBJ2-5; CDR3 protein: CASSVEQGAWETQYF; CDR3 DNA: TGTGCCAGCAGCGTCGAGCAGGGGGCTTGGGAGACCCAGTACTTC
clone size: -; D gene: -; CDR3 length: 18; V gene: TRBV6-1; J gene: TRBJ2-1; CDR3 protein: CASSETTPRLSSYNEQFF; CDR3 DNA: TGTGCCAGCAGTGAGACGACGCCCCGACTGAGCTCCTACAATGAGCAGTTCTTC
clone size: -; D gene: TRBD1; CDR3 length: 13; V gene: TRBV6-6; J gene: TRBJ1-5; CDR3 protein: CASRRGQGEPQHF; CDR3 DNA: TGTGCCAGCAGGCGAGGACAGGGAGAGCCCCAGCATTTT
clone size: -; D gene: -; CDR3 length: 14; V gene: TRBV6-1; J gene: TRBJ1-2; CDR3 protein: CASSDGAPGYGYTF; CDR3 DNA: TGTGCCAGCTCAGATGGGGCCCCCGGGTATGGCTACACCTTC
clone size: -; D gene: -; CDR3 length: 13; V gene: TRBV10-3; J gene: TRBJ2-1; CDR3 protein: CAISAESYNEQFF; CDR3 DNA: TGTGCCATCAGTGCGGAGTCCTACAATGAGCAGTTCTTC
clone size: -; D gene: TRBD1; CDR3 length: 16; V gene: TRBV11-2; J gene: TRBJ2-1; CDR3 protein: CASSLQRQGLDNEQFF; CDR3 DNA: TGTGCCAGCAGCCTCCAAAGACAGGGTCTAGACAATGAGCAGTTCTTC
clone size: -; D gene: -; CDR3 length: 8; V gene: TRBV5-1; J gene: TRBJ2-7; CDR3 protein: CASIEQYF; CDR3 DNA: TGCGCCAGCATCGAGCAGTACTTC
clone size: -; D gene: -; CDR3 length: 17; V gene: TRBV9; J gene: TRBJ1-3; CDR3 protein: CASSPSPGQSSGNTIYF; CDR3 DNA: TGTGCCAGCAGCCCAAGCCCTGGACAGTCCTCTGGAAACACCATATATTTT
clone size: -; D gene: -; CDR3 length: 13; V gene: TRBV2; J gene: TRBJ2-2; CDR3 protein: CASSGEGAGELFF; CDR3 DNA: TGTGCCAGCAGTGGGGAGGGGGCCGGGGAGCTGTTTTTT
clone size: -; D gene: -; CDR3 length: 16; V gene: TRBV19; J gene: TRBJ2-2; CDR3 protein: CASSPTGGARAGELFF; CDR3 DNA: TGTGCCAGTAGTCCCACTGGTGGGGCGAGGGCCGGGGAGCTGTTTTTT
clone size: medium-sized; D gene: TRBD2; CDR3 length: 16; V gene: TRBV12-5; J gene: TRBJ2-2; CDR3 protein: CASGSRLAGETGELFF; CDR3 DNA: TGTGCTAGTGGTTCGCGACTAGCGGGAGAAACCGGGGAGCTGTTTTTT
clone size: -; D gene: -; CDR3 length: 13; V gene: TRBV7-3; J gene: TRBJ1-1; CDR3 protein: CASSRRVNTEAFF; CDR3 DNA: TGTGCCAGCAGCCGGAGGGTGAACACTGAAGCTTTCTTT
clone size: -; D gene: -; CDR3 length: 14; V gene: TRBV30; J gene: TRBJ1-5; CDR3 protein: CAWNTQRSNQPQHF; CDR3 DNA: TGTGCCTGGAATACCCAGAGAAGCAATCAGCCCCAGCATTTT
clone size: -; D gene: TRBD2; CDR3 length: 16; V gene: TRBV6-5; J gene: TRBJ2-2; CDR3 protein: CASSYSEREYTGELFF; CDR3 DNA: TGTGCCAGCAGTTACTCGGAGCGGGAGTACACCGGGGAGCTGTTTTTT
clone size: -; D gene: -; CDR3 length: 16; V gene: TRBV5-4; J gene: TRBJ1-1; CDR3 protein: CASSPRIGVGGTEAFF; CDR3 DNA: TGTGCCAGCAGCCCGAGAATAGGGGTTGGGGGCACTGAAGCTTTCTTT
clone size: -; D gene: -; CDR3 length: 12; V gene: TRBV30; J gene: TRBJ2-7; CDR3 protein: CALWGDNYEQYF; CDR3 DNA: TGTGCCTTGTGGGGGGACAACTACGAGCAGTACTTC
clone size: -; D gene: -; CDR3 length: 14; V gene: TRBV7-6; J gene: TRBJ2-2; CDR3 protein: CASSPNVVTGELFF; CDR3 DNA: TGTGCCAGCAGCCCCAACGTCGTAACCGGGGAGCTGTTTTTT
clone size: few; D gene: -; CDR3 length: 15; V gene: TRBV7-9; J gene: TRBJ2-7; CDR3 protein: CASSPSLAGSYEQYF; CDR3 DNA: TGTGCCAGCAGCCCTTCACTAGCAGGCTCCTACGAGCAGTACTTC
clone size: -; D gene: TRBD1; CDR3 length: 14; V gene: TRBV2; J gene: TRBJ1-1; CDR3 protein: CASVHRQGTTEAFF; CDR3 DNA: TGTGCCAGCGTCCACCGACAGGGAACAACTGAAGCTTTCTTT
clone size: -; D gene: -; CDR3 length: 17; V gene: TRBV4-1; J gene: TRBJ2-3; CDR3 protein: CASSQDPPLALLGTQYF; CDR3 DNA: TGCGCCAGCAGCCAAGATCCGCCACTGGCGCTACTAGGTACGCAGTATTTT
clone size: -; D gene: -; CDR3 length: 12; V gene: TRBV6-5; J gene: TRBJ2-7; CDR3 protein: CASGTGVDEQYF; CDR3 DNA: TGTGCCAGCGGTACGGGGGTCGACGAGCAGTACTTC
clone size: -; D gene: -; CDR3 length: 13; V gene: TRBV6-5; J gene: TRBJ1-5; CDR3 protein: CASTGHPGEGQHF; CDR3 DNA: TGTGCCAGCACAGGACACCCTGGCGAAGGCCAGCATTTT
clone size: -; D gene: -; CDR3 length: 16; V gene: TRBV6-6; J gene: TRBJ2-1; CDR3 protein: CASSYTQGSRPNEQFF; CDR3 DNA: TGTGCCAGCAGTTACACCCAAGGTTCTAGGCCAAACGAGCAGTTCTTC